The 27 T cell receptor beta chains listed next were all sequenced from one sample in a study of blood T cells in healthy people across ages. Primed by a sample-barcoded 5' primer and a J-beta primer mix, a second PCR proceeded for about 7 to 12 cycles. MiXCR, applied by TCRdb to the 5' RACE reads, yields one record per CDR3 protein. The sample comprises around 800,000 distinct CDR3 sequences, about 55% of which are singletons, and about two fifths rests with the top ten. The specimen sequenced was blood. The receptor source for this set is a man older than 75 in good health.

In DNA form, the CDR3 reads TGTGCCAGCAGCCAACCTAGCGGGAGGGGTTACAATGAGCAGTACTTC. Translating it yields CASSQPSGRGYNEQYF. The chain links TRBV3-1 to TRBJ2-1, with 12 bases lining up with TRBD2. With the DNA end fitting TRBJ2-7 better, the J assignment may be wrong. CDR3 length: 16 amino acids. Germline V CDR1 and CDR2: LGHDT, YNNKEL (reference sequence).

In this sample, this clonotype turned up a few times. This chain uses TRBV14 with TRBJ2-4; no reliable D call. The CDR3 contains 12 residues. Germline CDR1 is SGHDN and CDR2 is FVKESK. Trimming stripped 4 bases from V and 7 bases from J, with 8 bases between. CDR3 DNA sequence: TGTGCCAGCAGCCGAGAACGTAACATTCAGTACTTC. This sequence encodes CASSRERNIQYF.

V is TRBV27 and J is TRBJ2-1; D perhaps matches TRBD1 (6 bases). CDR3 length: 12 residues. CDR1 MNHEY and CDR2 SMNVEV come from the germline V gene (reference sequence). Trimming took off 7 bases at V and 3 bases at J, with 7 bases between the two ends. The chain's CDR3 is CASTDSYNEQFF. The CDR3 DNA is TGTGCCAGCACGGACAGCTACAATGAGCAGTTCTTC.

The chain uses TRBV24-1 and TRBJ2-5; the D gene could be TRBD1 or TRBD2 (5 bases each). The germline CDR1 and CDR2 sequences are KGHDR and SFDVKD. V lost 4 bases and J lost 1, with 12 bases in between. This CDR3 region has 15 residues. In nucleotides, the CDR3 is TGTGCCACCAGTGACTCTCCGGGGCCCCAAGAGACCCAGTACTTC. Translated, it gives CATSDSPGPQETQYF.

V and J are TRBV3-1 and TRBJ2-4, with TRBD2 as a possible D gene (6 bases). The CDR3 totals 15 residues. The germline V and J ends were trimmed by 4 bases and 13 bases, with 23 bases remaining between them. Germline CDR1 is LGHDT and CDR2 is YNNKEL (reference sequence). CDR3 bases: TGTGCCAGCAGCCGAAACCGGGACTCTGTTACGAAGCAGTACTTC. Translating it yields CASSRNRDSVTKQYF. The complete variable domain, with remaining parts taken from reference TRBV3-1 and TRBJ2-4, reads DTAVSQTPKYLVTQMGNDKSIKCEQNLGHDTMYWYKQDSKKFLKIMFSYNNKELIINETVPNRFSPKSPDKAHLNLHINSLELGDSAVYFCASSRNRDSVTKQYFGAGTRLSVL.

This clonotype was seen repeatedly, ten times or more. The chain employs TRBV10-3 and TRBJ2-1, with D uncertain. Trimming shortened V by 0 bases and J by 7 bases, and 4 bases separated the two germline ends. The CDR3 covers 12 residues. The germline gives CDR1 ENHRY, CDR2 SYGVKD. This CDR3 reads CAISESSNEQFF. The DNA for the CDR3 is TGTGCCATCAGTGAGTCTAGTAATGAGCAGTTCTTC.

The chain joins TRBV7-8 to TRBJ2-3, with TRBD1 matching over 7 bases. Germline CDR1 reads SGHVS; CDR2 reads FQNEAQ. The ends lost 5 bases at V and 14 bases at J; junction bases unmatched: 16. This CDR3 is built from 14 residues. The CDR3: CASSIPGWDRYAYF. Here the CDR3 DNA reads TGTGCCAGCAGCATCCCCGGGTGGGACAGATACGCGTATTTT.

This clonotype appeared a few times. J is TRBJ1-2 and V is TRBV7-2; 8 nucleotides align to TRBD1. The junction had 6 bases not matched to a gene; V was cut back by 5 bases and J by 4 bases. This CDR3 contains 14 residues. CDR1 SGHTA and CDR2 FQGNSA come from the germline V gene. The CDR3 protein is CASSPDRGSYGYTF. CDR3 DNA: TGTGCCAGCAGCCCCGACAGGGGAAGCTATGGCTACACCTTC.

The CDR3 loop reads CSAPTGGTEAFF. The CDR3, as DNA: TGCAGTGCTCCCACAGGGGGCACTGAAGCTTTCTTT. The J gene is TRBJ1-1, the V gene TRBV20-1; 8 nucleotides align to TRBD1. The germline V gene has CDR1 DFQATT and CDR2 SNEGSKA (reference sequence). J gave up 4 bases and V 5 bases, and 3 bases lay outside the gene matches. The CDR3 contains 12 residues.

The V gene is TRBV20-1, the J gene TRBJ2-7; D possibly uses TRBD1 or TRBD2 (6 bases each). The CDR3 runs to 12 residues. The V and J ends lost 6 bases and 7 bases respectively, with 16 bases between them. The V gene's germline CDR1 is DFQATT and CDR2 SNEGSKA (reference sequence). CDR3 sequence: CSARGQGREQYF. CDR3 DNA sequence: TGCAGTGCCCGGGGGCAGGGGAGGGAGCAGTACTTC.

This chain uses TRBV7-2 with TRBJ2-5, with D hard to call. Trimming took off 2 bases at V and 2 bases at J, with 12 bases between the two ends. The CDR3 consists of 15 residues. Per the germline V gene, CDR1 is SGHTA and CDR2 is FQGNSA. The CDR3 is CASSLSSARQETQYF. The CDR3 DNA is TGTGCCAGCAGCTTAAGTTCGGCTAGACAAGAGACCCAGTACTTC.

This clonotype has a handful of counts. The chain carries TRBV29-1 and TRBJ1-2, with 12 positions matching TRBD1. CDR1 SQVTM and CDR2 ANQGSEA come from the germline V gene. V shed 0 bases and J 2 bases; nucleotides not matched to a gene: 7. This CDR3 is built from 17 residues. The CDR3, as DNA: TGCAGCGTTGAAGATCGGGGGACAGGGGGCCGGAACTATGGCTACACCTTC. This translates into CSVEDRGTGGRNYGYTF.

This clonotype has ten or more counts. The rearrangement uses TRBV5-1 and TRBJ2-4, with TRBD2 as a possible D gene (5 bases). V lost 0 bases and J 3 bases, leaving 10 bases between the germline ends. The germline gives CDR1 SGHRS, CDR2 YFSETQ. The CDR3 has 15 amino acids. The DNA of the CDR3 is TGCGCCAGCAGCTTGGGACGTGCGGGCAAAAACATTCAGTACTTC. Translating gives CASSLGRAGKNIQYF.

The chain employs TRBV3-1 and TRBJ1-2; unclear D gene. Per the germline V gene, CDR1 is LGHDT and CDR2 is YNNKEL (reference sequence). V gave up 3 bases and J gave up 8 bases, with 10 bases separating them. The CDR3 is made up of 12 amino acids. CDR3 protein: CASSHRASGYTF. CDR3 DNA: TGTGCCAGCAGCCACCGGGCCTCCGGCTACACCTTC.

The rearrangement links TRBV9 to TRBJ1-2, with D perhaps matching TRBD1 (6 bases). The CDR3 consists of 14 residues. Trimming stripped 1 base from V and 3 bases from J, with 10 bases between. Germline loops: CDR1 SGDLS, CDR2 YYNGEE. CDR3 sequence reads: CASSVSGGHYGYTF. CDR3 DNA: TGTGCCAGCAGCGTATCTGGGGGGCACTATGGCTACACCTTC. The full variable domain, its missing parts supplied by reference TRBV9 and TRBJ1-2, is DSGVTQTPKHLITATGQRVTLRCSPRSGDLSVYWYQQSLDQGLQFLIQYYNGEERAKGNILERFSAQQFPDLHSELNLSSLELGDSALYFCASSVSGGHYGYTFGSGTRLTVV.

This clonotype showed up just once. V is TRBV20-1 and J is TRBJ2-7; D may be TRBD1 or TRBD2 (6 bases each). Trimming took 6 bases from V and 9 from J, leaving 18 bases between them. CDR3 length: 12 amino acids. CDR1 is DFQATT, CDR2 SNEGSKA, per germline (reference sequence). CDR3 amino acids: CSAVPGAAGQYF. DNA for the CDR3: TGCAGTGCCGTACCGGGGGCCGCGGGGCAGTACTTC.

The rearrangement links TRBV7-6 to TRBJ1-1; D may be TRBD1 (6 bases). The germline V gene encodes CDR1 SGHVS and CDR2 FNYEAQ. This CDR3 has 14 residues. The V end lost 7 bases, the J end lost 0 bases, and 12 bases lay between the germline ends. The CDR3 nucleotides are TGTGCCAGCACCCAAGGGGGTGTGAACACTGAAGCTTTCTTT. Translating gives CASTQGGVNTEAFF.

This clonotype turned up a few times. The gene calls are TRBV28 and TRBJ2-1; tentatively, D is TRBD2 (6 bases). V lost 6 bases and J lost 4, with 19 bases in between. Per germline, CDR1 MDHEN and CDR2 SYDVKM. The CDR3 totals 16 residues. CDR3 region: CASSRYRDWEYNEQFF. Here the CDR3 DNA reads TGTGCCAGCAGCCGCTACCGGGACTGGGAATACAATGAGCAGTTCTTC.

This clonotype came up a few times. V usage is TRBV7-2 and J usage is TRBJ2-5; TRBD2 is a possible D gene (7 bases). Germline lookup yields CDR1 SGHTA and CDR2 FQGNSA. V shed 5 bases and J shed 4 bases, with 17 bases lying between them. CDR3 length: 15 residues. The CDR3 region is CASSNRGGGRETQYF. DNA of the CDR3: TGTGCCAGCAGCAATAGGGGGGGGGGACGAGAGACCCAGTACTTC.

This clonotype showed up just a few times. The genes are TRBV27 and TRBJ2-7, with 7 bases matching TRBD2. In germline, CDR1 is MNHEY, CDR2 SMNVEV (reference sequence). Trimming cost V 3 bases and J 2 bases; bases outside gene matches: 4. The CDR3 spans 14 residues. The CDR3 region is CASSLRRGTYEQYF. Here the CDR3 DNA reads TGTGCCAGCAGTTTGCGGCGGGGGACCTACGAGCAGTACTTC.

The CDR3 nucleotides read TGTGCCAGCTCACCAGCCTGGGGGTCAGAGACCCAGTACTTC. The encoded protein is CASSPAWGSETQYF. The chain carries TRBV18 and TRBJ2-5, with D perhaps matching TRBD1 or TRBD2 (5 bases each). Germline V CDR1 and CDR2: KGHSH, LQKENI. The CDR3 extends over 14 amino acids. V lost 2 bases and J 4 bases, leaving 11 bases between the germline ends. Complete variable domain (other parts from reference TRBV18 and TRBJ2-5): NAGVMQNPRHLVRRRGQEARLRCSPMKGHSHVYWYRQLPEEGLKFMVYLQKENIIDESGMPKERFSAEFPKEGPSILRIQQVVRGDSAAYFCASSPAWGSETQYFGPGTRLLVL.

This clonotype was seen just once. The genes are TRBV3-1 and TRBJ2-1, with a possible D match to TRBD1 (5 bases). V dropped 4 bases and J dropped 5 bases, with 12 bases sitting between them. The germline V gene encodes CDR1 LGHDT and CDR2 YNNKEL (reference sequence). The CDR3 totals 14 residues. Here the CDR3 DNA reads TGTGCCAGCAGCCTGGACATTGTACACAATGAGCAGTTCTTC. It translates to CASSLDIVHNEQFF.

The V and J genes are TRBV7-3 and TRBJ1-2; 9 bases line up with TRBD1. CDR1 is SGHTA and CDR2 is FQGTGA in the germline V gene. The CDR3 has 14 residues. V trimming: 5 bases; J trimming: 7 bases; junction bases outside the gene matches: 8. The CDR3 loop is CASSPDRGPSGYTF. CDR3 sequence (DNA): TGTGCCAGCAGCCCGGACAGGGGTCCCTCTGGCTACACCTTC.

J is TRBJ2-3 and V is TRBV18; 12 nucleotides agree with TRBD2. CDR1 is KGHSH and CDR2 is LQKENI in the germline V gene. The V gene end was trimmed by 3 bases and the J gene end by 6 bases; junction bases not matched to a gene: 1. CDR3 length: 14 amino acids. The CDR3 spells CASSPTSGGDTQYF. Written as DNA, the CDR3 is TGTGCCAGCTCACCGACTAGCGGGGGTGATACGCAGTATTTT.

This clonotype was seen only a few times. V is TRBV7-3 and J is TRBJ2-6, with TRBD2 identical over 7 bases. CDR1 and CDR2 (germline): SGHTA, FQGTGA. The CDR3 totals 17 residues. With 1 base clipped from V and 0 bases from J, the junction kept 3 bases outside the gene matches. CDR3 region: CASSLNQRGSGANVLTF. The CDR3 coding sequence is TGTGCCAGCAGCTTAAACCAGCGGGGCTCTGGGGCCAACGTCCTGACTTTC.

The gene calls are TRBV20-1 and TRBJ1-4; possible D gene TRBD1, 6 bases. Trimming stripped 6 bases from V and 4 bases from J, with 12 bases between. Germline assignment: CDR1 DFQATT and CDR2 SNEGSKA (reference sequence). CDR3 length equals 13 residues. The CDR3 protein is CSARTEFNEKLFF. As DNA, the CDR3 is TGCAGTGCCCGGACAGAATTTAATGAAAAACTGTTTTTT.

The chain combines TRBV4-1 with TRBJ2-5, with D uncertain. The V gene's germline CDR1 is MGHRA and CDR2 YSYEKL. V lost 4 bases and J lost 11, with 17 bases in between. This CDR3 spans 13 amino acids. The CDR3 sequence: CASSLRAASKQYF. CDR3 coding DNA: TGCGCCAGCAGCCTGAGAGCAGCGAGCAAGCAGTACTTC.